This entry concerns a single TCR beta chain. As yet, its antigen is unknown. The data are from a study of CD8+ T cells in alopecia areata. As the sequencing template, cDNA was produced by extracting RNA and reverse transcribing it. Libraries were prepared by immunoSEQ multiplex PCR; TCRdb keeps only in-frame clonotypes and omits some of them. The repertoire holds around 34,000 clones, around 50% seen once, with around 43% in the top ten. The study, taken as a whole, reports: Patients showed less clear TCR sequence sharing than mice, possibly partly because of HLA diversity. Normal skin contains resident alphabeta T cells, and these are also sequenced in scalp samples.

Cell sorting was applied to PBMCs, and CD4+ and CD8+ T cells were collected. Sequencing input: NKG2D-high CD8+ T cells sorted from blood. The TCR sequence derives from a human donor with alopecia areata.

Here the CDR3 DNA reads TGTGCCAGCAGTTTATTCCCCTACGAGCAGTACTTC. The encoded protein is CASSLFPYEQYF. The chain has TRBV28 and TRBJ2-7; D is uncertain. Per germline, CDR1 MDHEN and CDR2 SYDVKM. Trimming removed 1 base from V and 2 bases from J, with 3 bases in between. The CDR3 is 12 amino acids.